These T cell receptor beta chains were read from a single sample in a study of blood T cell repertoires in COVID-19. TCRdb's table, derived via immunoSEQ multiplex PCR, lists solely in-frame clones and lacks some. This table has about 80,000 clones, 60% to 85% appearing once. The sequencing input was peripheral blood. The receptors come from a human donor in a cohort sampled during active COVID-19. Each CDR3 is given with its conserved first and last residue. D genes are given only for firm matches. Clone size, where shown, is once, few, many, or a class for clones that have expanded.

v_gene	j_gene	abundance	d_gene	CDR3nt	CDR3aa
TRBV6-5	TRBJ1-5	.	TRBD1	TGTGCCAGCAGTACAGGGGGCCGGCAGCCCCAGCATTTT	CASSTGGRQPQHF
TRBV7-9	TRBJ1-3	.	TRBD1	TGTGCCAGCATCTCCGGGACAGGGGGTCGTGGAAACACCATATATTTT	CASISGTGGRGNTIYF
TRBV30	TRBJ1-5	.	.	TGTGCCTGGAGTGACGGGGGGTCTCAGCCCCAGCATTTT	CAWSDGGSQPQHF
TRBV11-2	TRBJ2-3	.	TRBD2	TGTGCCAGCAGCTTATTTAGCGGGGGGGCCTCAAATACGCAGTATTTT	CASSLFSGGASNTQYF
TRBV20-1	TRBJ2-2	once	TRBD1	TGCAGTGCTAGTAGGACAGGGCACACCGGGGAGCTGTTTTTT	CSASRTGHTGELFF
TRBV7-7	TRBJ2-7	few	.	TGTGCTAGCAGCTTAGAGGGGCCCCTCCACGAGCAGTACTTC	CASSLEGPLHEQYF
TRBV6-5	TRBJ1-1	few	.	TGTGCCAGCAGTTACGATCCGGGAACTGAAGCTTTCTTT	CASSYDPGTEAFF
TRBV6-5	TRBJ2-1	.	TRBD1	TGTGCCAGCAGTTACTGGGGACAGGGTTCCTACAATGAGCAGTTCTTC	CASSYWGQGSYNEQFF
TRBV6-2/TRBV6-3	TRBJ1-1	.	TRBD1	TGTGCCAGCAGCCCCAGGGGGCAATACACTGAAGCTTTCTTT	CASSPRGQYTEAFF
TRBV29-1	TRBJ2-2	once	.	TGCAGCGTTCCCGGGGGCACCGGGGAGCTGTTTTTT	CSVPGGTGELFF
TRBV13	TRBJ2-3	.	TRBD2	TGTGCCAGCAGCTCGACTAGCGGAATCTCGGGGGGCACAGATACGCAGTATTTT	CASSSTSGISGGTDTQYF
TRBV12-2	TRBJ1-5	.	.	TGTGCAAGTCGCTTATTGAGGGACAGGGACCTTCCCGGGCAGCCCCAGCATTTT	CASRLLRDRDLPGQPQHF
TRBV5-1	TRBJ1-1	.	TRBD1	TGCGCCAGCACATACAGGGGGCGGGGAACTGAAGCTTTCTTT	CASTYRGRGTEAFF
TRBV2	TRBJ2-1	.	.	TGTGCCAGCAGTGACCCCACAGGGCTCTCCTACAATGAGCAGTTCTTC	CASSDPTGLSYNEQFF
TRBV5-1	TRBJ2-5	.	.	TGCGCCAGCAGCTTGGGGTCCGGGGGTCGGGAGACCCAGTACTTC	CASSLGSGGRETQYF
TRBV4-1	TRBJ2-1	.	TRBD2	TGCGCCAGCAGCCAAGGCTTGATAGGGACTAGCGGGAGTGGGAATGAGCAGTTCTTC	CASSQGLIGTSGSGNEQFF
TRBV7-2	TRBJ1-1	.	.	TGTGCCAGCAGCCCAGGCCAGGGCACTGAAGCTTTCTTT	CASSPGQGTEAFF
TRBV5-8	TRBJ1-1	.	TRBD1	TGTGCCAGCAGCTTGGCCGGCAGGGGGATGAACACTGAAGCTTTCTTT	CASSLAGRGMNTEAFF
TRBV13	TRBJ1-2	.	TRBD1	TGTGCCAGCAGCCATGACAGGGGTCAAGGCTACACCTTC	CASSHDRGQGYTF
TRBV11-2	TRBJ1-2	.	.	TGTGCCAGCAGCTTTCCTTGGCAGGAATCAGGGGGCTACACCTTC	CASSFPWQESGGYTF
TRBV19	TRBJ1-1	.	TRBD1	TGTGCCACCATAGGGACAGGGAGTTGGGGCACTGAAGCTTTCTTT	CATIGTGSWGTEAFF
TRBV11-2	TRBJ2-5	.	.	TGTGCCAGCAGCTTTAGCGGTGCCAAAGAGACCCAGTACTTC	CASSFSGAKETQYF
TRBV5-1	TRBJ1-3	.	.	TGCGCCAGCAGCCCGGGGGAGCGCTCTGGAAACACCATATATTTT	CASSPGERSGNTIYF
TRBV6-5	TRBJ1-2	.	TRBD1	TGTGCCAGCAGTTTCACGGACAGGGGGACCTATGGCTACACCTTC	CASSFTDRGTYGYTF
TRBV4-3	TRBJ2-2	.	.	TGCGCCAGCAGCCAAGTATTCAGTTGGAGCACCGGGGAGCTGTTTTTT	CASSQVFSWSTGELFF
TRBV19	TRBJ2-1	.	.	TGTGCCAGTAGTATTGGGGGGACTTGGGGGCAGTTCTTC	CASSIGGTWGQFF
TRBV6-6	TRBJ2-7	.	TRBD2	TGTGCCAGCAGATCTAGCGGGGGGATGGACGAGCAGTACTTC	CASRSSGGMDEQYF
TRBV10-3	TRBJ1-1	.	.	TGTGCCATCAGTGAACGGGACACTGAAGCTTTCTTT	CAISERDTEAFF
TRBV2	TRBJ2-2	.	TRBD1	TGTGCCAGCAGCTTCGACAGGGTCGTAAGCACCGGGGAGCTGTTTTTT	CASSFDRVVSTGELFF
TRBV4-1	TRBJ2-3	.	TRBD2	TGCGCCAGCAGCTTTGCTAGCGGGGGAACAGATACGCAGTATTTT	CASSFASGGTDTQYF
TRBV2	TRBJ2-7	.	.	TGTGCCATTGTACGGGGGTACAACTCCTACGAGCAGTACTTC	CAIVRGYNSYEQYF
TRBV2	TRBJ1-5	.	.	TGTGCCAGCAGACAAGGGGGTTTCAGTCAGCCCCAGCATTTT	CASRQGGFSQPQHF
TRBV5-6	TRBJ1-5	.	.	TGTGCCAGCAGCTTGAGTAAATCACAGGTGAATCAGCCCCAGCATTTT	CASSLSKSQVNQPQHF
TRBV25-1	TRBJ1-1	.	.	TGTGCCAGTATGCAGGGGTACACTGAAGCTTTCTTT	CASMQGYTEAFF
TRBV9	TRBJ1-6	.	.	TGTGCCAGCAGCGTAGATTCATCCTCCTATAATTCACCCCTCCACTTT	CASSVDSSSYNSPLHF
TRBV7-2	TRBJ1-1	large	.	TGTGCCAGCAGCTTAGACTCGGCGGGGAGCACTGAAGCTTTCTTT	CASSLDSAGSTEAFF